Described below is a single T cell receptor (beta chain) sequence and its context. No antigen is known for it. The PCR ran on 60 Vbeta and 13 Jbeta primers. Profiled with immunoSEQ multiplex PCR; TCRdb holds only in-frame clones, not every one. This sample has 150,000 to 200,000 clones, with around 80% found just once. The ends were cut back, 4 bases at V and 0 bases at J, with 7 bases in the middle. Per the germline V gene, CDR1 is MNHEY and CDR2 is SVGAGI. The CDR3 sequence is 13 residues long. Though probably carrying unrecorded immune exposures, donors were nominally healthy at sampling. The sample belongs to a study of cytomegalovirus exposure and HLA in healthy donors. Overall study findings and caveats: As a later analysis revealed, most CMV-associated TCR beta chains appeared HLA-restricted.

The chain links TRBV6-5 to TRBJ2-7, with no clear D. The receptor comes from a human donor in good health. Sequenced material: PBMCs. In nucleotides, the CDR3 is TGTGCCAGCAGTTCCTCGAGCTCCTACGAGCAGTACTTC. It translates to CASSSSSSYEQYF.